Below, 4 T cell receptor beta chains from the same sample are listed, as sequenced in a study of blood T cell repertoires in COVID-19. Profiled with immunoSEQ multiplex PCR; TCRdb holds only in-frame clones, not every one. In the table there are tens of thousands of clones, about 80% of which are singletons. What was sequenced was peripheral blood. Receptors originate from a man between 65 and 85 years old with active COVID-19.

The chain couples TRBV28 to TRBJ2-5; 7 bases are shared with TRBD2. Germline CDR1 reads MDHEN; CDR2 reads SYDVKM. Trimming at V came to 5 bases and at J to 5 bases, leaving 17 bases not matched to a gene. This CDR3 region has 17 residues. The CDR3 DNA is TGTGCCAGCAGTATCATTGAGTCGGGTGTGGGAGGGGAGACCCAGTACTTC. Its translation is CASSIIESGVGGETQYF.

This rearrangement joins TRBV12-5 to TRBJ2-1; a weak D match, TRBD2 (6 bases). Trimming removed 8 bases from V and 0 bases from J, with 14 bases in between. This CDR3 is 15 amino acids long. Looked up from germline, CDR1 is LGHNT and CDR2 is FRNRAP. The CDR3 bases are TGTGCTAGTTCTCCTGCGGGGACCTCCTACAATGAGCAGTTCTTC. Translation: CASSPAGTSYNEQFF. Variable domain in full (rest from reference TRBV12-5 and TRBJ2-1): DARVTQTPRHKVTEMGQEVTMRCQPILGHNTVFWYRQTMMQGLELLAYFRNRAPLDDSGMPKDRFSAEMPDATLATLKIQPSEPRDSAVYFCASSPAGTSYNEQFFGPGTRLTVL.

The CDR3: CASSVVGLAYEQYF. The DNA of the CDR3 is TGTGCCAGCAGTGTCGTGGGACTGGCCTACGAGCAGTACTTC. The chain has TRBV2 and TRBJ2-7; weak D call: TRBD2 (6 bases). Trimming removed 4 bases at V and 2 bases at J, with 12 bases between. Germline CDR1 and CDR2: SNHLY and FYNNEI. The CDR3 has 14 residues.

The chain links TRBV28 to TRBJ2-7, with 7 bases matching TRBD1. The V gene end was trimmed by 4 bases and the J gene end by 3 bases; junction bases not matched to a gene: 3. CDR3 size: 13 residues. Germline CDR1 and CDR2: MDHEN and SYDVKM. The CDR3 DNA is TGTGCCAGCAGTTCCCGGGACAGCTACGAGCAGTACTTC. Translation: CASSSRDSYEQYF.